This TCR beta chain originates from a study of blood T cell repertoires in COVID-19. CDR1 and CDR2 (germline): SGHVS, FNYEAQ. The CDR3 totals 13 residues. V was cut by 1 base and J by 4 bases, with 7 bases left in between. Generated by immunoSEQ multiplex PCR, the TCRdb table keeps only in-frame clones and is missing some. This sample has roughly 500,000 clones, with roughly nine tenths found just once. Participant ages covered roughly 18 to 89 years across 20 to 25 US areas. Sequencing was performed on PBMCs or T cells enriched from blood (not recorded which). The gene calls are TRBV7-6 and TRBJ1-1; weak D call: TRBD1 (6 bases). The source of this sequence is a woman in her sixties who had recovered from COVID-19. CDR3 sequence (DNA): TGTGCCAGCAGCTTAGAACAGGGCACTGAAGCTTTCTTT. Protein sequence: CASSLEQGTEAFF. The variable domain in full, completed from reference TRBV7-6 and TRBJ1-1, reads GAGVSQSPRYKVTKRGQDVALRCDPISGHVSLYWYRQALGQGPEFLTYFNYEAQQDKSGLPNDRFSAERPEGSISTLTIQRTEQRDSAMYRCASSLEQGTEAFFGQGTRLTVV.